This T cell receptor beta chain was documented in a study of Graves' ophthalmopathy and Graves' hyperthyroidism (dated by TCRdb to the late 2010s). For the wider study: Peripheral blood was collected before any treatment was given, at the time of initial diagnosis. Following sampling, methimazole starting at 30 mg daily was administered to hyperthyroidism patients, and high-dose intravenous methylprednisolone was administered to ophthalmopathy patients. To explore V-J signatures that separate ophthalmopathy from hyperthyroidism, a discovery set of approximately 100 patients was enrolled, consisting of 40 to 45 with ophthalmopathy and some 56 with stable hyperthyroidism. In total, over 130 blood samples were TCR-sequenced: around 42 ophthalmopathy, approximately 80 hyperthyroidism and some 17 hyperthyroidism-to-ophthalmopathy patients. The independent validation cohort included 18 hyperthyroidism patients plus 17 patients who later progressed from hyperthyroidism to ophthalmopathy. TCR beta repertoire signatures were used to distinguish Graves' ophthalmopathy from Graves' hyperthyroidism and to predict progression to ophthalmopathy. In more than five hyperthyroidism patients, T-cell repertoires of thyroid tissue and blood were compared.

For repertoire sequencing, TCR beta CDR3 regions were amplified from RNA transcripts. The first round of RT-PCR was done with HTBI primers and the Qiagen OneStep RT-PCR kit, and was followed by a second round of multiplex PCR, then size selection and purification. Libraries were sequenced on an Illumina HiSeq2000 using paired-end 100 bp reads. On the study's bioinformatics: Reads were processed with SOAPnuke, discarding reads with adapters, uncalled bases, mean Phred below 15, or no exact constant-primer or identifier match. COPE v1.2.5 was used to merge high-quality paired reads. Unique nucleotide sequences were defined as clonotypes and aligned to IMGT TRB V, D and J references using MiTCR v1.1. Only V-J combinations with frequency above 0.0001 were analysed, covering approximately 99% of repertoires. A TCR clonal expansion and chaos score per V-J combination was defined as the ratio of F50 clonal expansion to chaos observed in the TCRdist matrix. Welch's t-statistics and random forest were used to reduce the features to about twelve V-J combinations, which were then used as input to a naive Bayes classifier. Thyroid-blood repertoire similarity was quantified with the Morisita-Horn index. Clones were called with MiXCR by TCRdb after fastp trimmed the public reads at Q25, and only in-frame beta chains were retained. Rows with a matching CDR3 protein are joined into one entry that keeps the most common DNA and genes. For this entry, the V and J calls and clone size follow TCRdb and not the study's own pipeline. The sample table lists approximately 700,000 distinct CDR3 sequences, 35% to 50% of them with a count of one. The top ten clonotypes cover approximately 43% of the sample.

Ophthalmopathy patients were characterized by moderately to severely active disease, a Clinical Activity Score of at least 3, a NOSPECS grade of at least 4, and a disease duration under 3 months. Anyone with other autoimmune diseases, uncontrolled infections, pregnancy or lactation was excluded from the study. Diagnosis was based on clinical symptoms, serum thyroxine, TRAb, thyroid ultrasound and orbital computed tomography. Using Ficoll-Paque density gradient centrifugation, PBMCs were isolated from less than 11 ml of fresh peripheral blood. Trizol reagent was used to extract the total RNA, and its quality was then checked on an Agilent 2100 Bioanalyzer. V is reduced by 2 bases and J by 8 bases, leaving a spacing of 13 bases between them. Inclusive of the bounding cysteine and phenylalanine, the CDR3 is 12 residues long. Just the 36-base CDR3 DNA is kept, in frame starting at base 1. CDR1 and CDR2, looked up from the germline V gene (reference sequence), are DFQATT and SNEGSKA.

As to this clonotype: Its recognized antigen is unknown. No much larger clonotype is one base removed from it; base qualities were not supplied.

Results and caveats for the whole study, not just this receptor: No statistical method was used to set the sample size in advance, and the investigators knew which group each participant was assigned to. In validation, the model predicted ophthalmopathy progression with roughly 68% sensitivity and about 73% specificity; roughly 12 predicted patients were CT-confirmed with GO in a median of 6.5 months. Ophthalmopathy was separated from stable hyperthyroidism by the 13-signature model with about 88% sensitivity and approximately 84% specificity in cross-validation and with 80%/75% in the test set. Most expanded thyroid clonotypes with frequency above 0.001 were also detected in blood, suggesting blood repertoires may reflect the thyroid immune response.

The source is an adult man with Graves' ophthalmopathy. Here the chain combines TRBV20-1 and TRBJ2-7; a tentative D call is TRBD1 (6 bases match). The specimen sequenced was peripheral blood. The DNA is TGCAGTGCTAGATATTACAGGGCCAAGCAGTACTTC. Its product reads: CSARYYRAKQYF.